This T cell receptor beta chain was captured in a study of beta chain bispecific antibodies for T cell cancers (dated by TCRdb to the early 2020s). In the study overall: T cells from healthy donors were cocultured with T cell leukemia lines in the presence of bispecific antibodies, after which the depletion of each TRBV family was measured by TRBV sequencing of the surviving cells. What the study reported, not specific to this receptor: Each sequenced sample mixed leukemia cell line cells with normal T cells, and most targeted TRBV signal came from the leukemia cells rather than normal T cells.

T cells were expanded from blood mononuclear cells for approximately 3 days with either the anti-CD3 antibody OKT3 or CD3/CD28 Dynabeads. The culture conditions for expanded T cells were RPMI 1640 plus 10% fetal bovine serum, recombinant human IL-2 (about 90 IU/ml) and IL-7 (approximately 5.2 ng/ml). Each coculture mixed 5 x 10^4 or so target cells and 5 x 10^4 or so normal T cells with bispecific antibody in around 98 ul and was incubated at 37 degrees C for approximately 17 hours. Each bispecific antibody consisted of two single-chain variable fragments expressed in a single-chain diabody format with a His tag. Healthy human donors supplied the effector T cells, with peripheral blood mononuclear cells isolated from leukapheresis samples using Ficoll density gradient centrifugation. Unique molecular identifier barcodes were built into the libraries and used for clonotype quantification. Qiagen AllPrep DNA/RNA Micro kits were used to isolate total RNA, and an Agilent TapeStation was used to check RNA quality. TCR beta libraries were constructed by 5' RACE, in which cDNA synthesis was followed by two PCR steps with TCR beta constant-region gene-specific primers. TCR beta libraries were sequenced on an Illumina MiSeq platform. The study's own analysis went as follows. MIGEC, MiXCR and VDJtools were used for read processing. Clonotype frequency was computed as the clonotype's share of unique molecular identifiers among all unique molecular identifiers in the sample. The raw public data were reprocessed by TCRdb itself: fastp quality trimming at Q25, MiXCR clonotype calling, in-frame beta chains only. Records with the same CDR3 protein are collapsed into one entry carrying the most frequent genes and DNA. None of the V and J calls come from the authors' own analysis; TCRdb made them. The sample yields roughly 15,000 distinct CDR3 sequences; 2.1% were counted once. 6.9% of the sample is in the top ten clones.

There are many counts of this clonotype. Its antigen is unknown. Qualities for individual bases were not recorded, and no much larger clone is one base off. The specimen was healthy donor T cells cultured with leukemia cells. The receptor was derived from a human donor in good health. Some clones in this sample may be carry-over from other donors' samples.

In nucleotide form, the sequence is TGTGCCTGGAGTGGTGCCCTAATGGCTGGAAACACCATATATTTT. This is translated as CAWSGALMAGNTIYF. The rearranged chain carries TRBV30 and TRBJ1-3; the D gene assignment is ambiguous. Its CDR3 holds 15 amino acids, cysteine through phenylalanine. Only the CDR3 portion is preserved as DNA: 45 bases, with reading frame beginning at the first base. CDR1 GTSNPN and CDR2 SVGIG are derived from the germline V gene (reference sequence). V and J lose 1 base and 2 bases, and a span of 12 bases separates them.